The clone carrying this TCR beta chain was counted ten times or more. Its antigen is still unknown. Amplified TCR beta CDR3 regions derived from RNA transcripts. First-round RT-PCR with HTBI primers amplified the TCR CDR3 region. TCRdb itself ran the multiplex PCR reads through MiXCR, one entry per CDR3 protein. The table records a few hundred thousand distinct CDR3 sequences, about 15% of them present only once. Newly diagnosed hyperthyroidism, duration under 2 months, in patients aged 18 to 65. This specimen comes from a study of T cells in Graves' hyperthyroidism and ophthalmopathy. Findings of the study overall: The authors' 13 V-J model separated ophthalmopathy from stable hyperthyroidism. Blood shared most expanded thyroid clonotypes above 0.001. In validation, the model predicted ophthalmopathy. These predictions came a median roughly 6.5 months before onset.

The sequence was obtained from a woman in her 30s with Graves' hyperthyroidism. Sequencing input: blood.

Written as DNA, the CDR3 is TGTGCCAGCAGCCCACTCCCTGCGGGAGAGGGAGAGACCCAGTACTTC. Protein product: CASSPLPAGEGETQYF. The genes are TRBV7-9 and TRBJ2-5; the match to TRBD2 covers 7 bases. J gave up 4 bases and V 5 bases, and 13 bases lay outside the gene matches. Germline V gene lookup returns CDR1 SEHNR and CDR2 FQNEAQ (reference sequence). The CDR3 spans 16 residues. The complete variable domain, with remaining parts taken from reference TRBV7-9 and TRBJ2-5, reads DTGVSQNPRHKITKRGQNVTFRCDPISEHNRLYWYRQTLGQGPEFLTYFQNEAQLEKSRLLSDRFSAERPKGSFSTLEIQRTEQGDSAMYLCASSPLPAGEGETQYFGPGTRLLVL.